The subject of this entry is one T cell receptor (beta chain). As yet, its antigen is unknown. This sample is part of a study of cytomegalovirus exposure and HLA in healthy donors. General observations from the study: Sequences of the TCR beta chain were said to predict the HLA-A and HLA-B alleles of most subjects accurately. The classifier was said to identify cytomegalovirus status with high specificity and sensitivity. Most TCR sequences were rare, but some public TCRs occurred in many donors. A previous analysis found most TCR beta V segments productive roughly 87% or roughly 30% of the time.

Use of 60 Vbeta and 13 Jbeta primers characterized the PCR. Assay used: immunoSEQ multiplex PCR; TCRdb lists only in-frame clones, some missing. The sample has about 99,000 clones; about 77% are singletons. Germline values: CDR1 SGHAT, CDR2 FQNNGV. Germline trimming cut 3 bases from V and 5 bases from J; bases unmatched to any gene: 8. The CDR3 has 15 amino acids. This clonotype was obtained from a man aged 35-49 years in good health and CMV-seronegative. Sequenced sample: PBMCs. The chain combines TRBV11-2 with TRBJ1-1; 8 bases agree with TRBD1. The CDR3 nucleotides are TGTGCCAGCAGCTTCCTCCCGACAGGGGTGACTGAAGCTTTCTTT. It codes for CASSFLPTGVTEAFF.